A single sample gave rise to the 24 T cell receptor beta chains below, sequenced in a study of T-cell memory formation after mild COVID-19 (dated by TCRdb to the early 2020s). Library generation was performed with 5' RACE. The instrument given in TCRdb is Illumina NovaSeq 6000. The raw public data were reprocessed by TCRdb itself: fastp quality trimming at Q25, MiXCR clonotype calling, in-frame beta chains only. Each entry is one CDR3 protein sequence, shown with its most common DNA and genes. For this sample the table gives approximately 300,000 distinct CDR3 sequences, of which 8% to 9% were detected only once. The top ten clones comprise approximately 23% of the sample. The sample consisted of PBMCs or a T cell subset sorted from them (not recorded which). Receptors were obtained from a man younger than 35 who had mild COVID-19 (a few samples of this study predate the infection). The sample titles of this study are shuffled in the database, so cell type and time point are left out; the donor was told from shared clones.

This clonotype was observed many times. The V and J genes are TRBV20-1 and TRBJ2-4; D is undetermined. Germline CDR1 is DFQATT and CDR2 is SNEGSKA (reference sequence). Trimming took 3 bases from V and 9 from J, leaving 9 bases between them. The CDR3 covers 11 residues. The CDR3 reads CSARLVTIQYF. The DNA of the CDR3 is TGCAGTGCTAGGCTGGTGACCATTCAGTACTTC.

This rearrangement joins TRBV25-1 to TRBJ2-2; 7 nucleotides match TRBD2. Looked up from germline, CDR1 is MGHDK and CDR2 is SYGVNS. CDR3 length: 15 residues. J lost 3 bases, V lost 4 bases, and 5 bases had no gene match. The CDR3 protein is CASSALAEYTGELFF. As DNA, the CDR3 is TGTGCCAGCAGTGCTCTAGCGGAGTACACCGGGGAGCTGTTTTTT.

CDR3 sequence: CASSATGAHEQYF. As DNA, the CDR3 is TGCGCCAGCAGCGCGACAGGGGCCCACGAGCAGTACTTC. This chain joins TRBV4-3 and TRBJ2-7; TRBD1 agrees at 8 bases. CDR1 is LGHNA and CDR2 is YSLEER in the germline V gene. After removal of 5 bases from V and 5 bases from J, the junction contained 5 bases not matched to a gene. The CDR3 covers 13 residues.

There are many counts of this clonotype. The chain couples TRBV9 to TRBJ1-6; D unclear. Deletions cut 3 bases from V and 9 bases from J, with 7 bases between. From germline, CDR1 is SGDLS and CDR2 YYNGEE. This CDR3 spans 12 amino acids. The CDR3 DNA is TGTGCCAGCAGCGCTAGTACTTCACCCCTCCACTTT. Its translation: CASSASTSPLHF.

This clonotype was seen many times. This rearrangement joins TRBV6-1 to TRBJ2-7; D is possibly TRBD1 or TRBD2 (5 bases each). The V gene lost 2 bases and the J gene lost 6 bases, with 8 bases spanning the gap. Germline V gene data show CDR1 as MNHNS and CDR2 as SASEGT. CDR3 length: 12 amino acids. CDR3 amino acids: CASSESGSEQYV. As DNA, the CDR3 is TGTGCCAGCAGTGAATCAGGGAGCGAGCAGTACGTC.

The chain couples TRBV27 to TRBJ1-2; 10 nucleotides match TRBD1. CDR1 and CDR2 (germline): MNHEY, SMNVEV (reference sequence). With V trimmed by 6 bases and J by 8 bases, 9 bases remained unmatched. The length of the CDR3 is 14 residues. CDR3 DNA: TGTGCCAGCAGGCCGGGACAGGGGATGGGAGGCTACACCTTC. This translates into CASRPGQGMGGYTF.

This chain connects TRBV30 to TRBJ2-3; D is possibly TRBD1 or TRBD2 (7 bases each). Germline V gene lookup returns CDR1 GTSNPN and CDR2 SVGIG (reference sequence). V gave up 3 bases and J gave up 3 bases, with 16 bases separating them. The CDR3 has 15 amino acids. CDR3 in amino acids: CAWRGAGGGTDTQYF. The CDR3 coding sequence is TGTGCCTGGAGGGGAGCAGGGGGAGGGACAGATACGCAGTATTTT.

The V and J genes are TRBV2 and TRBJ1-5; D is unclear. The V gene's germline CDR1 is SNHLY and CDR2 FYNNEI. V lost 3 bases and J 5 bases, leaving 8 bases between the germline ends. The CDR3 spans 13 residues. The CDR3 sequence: CASSDRSYQPQHF. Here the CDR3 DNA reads TGTGCCAGCAGTGATCGTAGTTATCAGCCCCAGCATTTT.

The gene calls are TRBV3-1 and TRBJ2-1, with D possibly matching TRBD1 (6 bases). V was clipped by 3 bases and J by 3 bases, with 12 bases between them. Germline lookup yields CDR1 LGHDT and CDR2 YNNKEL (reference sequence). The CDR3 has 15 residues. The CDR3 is CASSHEGTRYNEQFF. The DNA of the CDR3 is TGTGCCAGCAGCCACGAGGGGACACGCTACAATGAGCAGTTCTTC.

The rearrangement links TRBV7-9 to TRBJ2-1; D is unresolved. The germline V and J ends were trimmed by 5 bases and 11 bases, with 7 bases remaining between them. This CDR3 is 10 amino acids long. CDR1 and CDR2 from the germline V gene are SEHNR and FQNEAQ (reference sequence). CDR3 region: CASSLTKQFF. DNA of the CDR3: TGTGCCAGCAGCCTAACCAAGCAGTTCTTC. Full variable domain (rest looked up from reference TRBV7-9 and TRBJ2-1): DTGVSQNPRHKITKRGQNVTFRCDPISEHNRLYWYRQTLGQGPEFLTYFQNEAQLEKSRLLSDRFSAERPKGSFSTLEIQRTEQGDSAMYLCASSLTKQFFGPGTRLTVL.

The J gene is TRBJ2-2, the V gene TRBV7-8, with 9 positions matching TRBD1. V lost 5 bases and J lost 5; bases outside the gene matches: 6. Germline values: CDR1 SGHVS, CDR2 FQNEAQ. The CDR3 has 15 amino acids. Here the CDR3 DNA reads TGTGCCAGCAGCCAACGGGGACAGGGAACCGGGGAGCTGTTTTTT. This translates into CASSQRGQGTGELFF.

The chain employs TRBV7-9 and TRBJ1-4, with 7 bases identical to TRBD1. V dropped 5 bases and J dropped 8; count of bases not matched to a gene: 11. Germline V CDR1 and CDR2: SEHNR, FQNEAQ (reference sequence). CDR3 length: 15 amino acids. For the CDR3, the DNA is TGTGCCAGCAGCGGATCGTACAGGGGAGAGGAAAAACTGTTTTTT. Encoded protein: CASSGSYRGEEKLFF. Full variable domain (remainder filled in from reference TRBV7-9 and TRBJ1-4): DTGVSQNPRHKITKRGQNVTFRCDPISEHNRLYWYRQTLGQGPEFLTYFQNEAQLEKSRLLSDRFSAERPKGSFSTLEIQRTEQGDSAMYLCASSGSYRGEEKLFFGSGTQLSVL.

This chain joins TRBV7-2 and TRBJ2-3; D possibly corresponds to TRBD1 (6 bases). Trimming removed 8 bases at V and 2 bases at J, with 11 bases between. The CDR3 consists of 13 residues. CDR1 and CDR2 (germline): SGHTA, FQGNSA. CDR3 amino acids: CASGGGNTDTQYF. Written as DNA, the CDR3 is TGTGCCAGCGGGGGCGGTAACACAGATACGCAGTATTTT. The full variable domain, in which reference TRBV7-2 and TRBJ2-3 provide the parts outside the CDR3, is GAGVSQSPSNKVTEKGKDVELRCDPISGHTALYWYRQSLGQGLEFLIYFQGNSAPDKSGLPSDRFSAERTGGSVSTLTIQRTQQEDSAVYLCASGGGNTDTQYFGPGTRLTVL.

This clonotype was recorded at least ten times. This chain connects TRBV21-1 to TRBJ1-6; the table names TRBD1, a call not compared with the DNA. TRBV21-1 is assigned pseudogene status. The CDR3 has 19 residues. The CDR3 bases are TGTGCCAGCAGCAAAGTAGGAACCGAGGGCGCCCCCAACAATTCACCCCTCCACTTT. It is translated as CASSKVGTEGAPNNSPLHF.

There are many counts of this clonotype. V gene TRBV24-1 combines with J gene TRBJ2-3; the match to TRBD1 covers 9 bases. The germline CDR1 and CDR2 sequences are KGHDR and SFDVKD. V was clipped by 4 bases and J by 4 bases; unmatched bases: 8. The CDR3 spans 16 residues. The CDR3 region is CATSDSPGQGPDTQYF. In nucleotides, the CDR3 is TGTGCCACCAGTGACAGTCCGGGACAGGGCCCAGATACGCAGTATTTT.

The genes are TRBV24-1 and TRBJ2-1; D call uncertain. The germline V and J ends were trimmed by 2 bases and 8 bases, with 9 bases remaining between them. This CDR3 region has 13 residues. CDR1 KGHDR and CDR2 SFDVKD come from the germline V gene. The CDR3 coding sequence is TGTGCCACCAGTGATTCCGATCTTTATGAGCAGTTCTTC. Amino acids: CATSDSDLYEQFF.

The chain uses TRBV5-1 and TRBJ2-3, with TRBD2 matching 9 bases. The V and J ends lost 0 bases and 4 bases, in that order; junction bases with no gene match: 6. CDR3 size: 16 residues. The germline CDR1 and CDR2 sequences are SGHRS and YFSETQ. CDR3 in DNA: TGCGCCAGCAGCTTGGCCGCGGGGGGGCCCTCAGATACGCAGTATTTT. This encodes CASSLAAGGPSDTQYF. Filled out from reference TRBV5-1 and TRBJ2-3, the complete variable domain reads KAGVTQTPRYLIKTRGQQVTLSCSPISGHRSVSWYQQTPGQGLQFLFEYFSETQRNKGNFPGRFSGRQFSNSRSEMNVSTLELGDSALYLCASSLAAGGPSDTQYFGPGTRLTVL.

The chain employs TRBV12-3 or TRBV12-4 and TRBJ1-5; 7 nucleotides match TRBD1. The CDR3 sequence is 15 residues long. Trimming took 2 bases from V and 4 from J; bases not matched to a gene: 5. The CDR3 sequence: CASSLQGGINQPQHF. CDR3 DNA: TGTGCCAGCAGTTTACAGGGGGGGATTAATCAGCCCCAGCATTTT.

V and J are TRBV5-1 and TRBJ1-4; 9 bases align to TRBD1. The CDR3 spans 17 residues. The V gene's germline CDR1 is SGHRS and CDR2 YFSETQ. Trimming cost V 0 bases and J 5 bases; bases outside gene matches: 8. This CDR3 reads CASSLAEWDRANEKLFF. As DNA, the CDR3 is TGCGCCAGCAGCTTGGCCGAATGGGACAGGGCCAATGAAAAACTGTTTTTT.

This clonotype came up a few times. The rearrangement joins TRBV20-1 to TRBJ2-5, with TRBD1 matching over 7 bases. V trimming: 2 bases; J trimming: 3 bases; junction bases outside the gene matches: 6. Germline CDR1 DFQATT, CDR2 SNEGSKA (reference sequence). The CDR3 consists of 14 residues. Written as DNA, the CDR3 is TGCAGTGCTAGAACCGGGACAGCAGAAGAGACCCAGTACTTC. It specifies CSARTGTAEETQYF.

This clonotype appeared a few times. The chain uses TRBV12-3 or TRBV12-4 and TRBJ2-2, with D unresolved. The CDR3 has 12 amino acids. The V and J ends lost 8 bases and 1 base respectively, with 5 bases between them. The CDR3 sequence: CASQENTGELFF. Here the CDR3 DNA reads TGTGCCAGCCAGGAGAACACCGGGGAGCTGTTTTTT.

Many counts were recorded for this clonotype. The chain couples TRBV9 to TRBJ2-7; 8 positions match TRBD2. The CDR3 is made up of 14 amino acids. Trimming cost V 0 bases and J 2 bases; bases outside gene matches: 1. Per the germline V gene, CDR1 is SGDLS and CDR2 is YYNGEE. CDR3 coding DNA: TGTGCCAGCAGCGTAGGCGGGGGGACCTACGAGCAGTACTTC. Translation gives CASSVGGGTYEQYF.

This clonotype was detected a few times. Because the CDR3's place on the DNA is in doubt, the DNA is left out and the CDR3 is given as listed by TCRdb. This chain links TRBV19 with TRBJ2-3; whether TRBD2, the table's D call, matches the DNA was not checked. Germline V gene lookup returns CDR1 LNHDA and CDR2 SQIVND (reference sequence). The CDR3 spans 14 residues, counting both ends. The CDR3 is CASTSGGPTDTQYF.

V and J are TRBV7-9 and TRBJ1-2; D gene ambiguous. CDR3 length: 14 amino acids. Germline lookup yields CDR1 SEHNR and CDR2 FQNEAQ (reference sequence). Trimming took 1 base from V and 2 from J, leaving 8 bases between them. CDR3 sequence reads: CASSLVAGNYGYTF. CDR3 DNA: TGTGCCAGCAGCTTAGTAGCAGGAAACTATGGCTACACCTTC.